These 32 T cell receptor beta chains share one sample of origin, sequenced in a study of T cell repertoires in cytomegalovirus infection. The antigens for these receptors are not known. TCRdb processed the reads anew with MiXCR; each CDR3 protein has one entry. This table holds tens of thousands of distinct CDR3 sequences, approximately 52% found once. Sequences were derived from CD8+ T cells from cultured PBMCs, sampled from culture after CMV antigen stimulation. The source of these receptors is a human donor in good health (CMV status not recorded). Some clones in this sample may be carry-over from other donors' samples.

This clonotype appeared many times. This sequence joins TRBV4-1 and TRBJ1-1, with TRBD1 matching 9 bases. There are 16 residues in the CDR3. Germline loops: CDR1 MGHRA, CDR2 YSYEKL. V lost 1 base to trimming and J lost 1 base; unmatched junction nucleotides: 4. Here the CDR3 reads CASSQAQGAGNTEAFF. The DNA for the CDR3 is TGCGCCAGCAGCCAAGCACAGGGGGCCGGGAACACTGAAGCTTTCTTT.

The chain carries TRBV6-5 and TRBJ2-1, with D perhaps matching TRBD2 (6 bases). This CDR3 has 15 amino acids. The germline V gene encodes CDR1 MNHEY and CDR2 SVGAGI. Trimming took 0 bases from V and 9 from J, leaving 15 bases between them. This CDR3 is CASSYSRGRGGEQFF. The CDR3 DNA sequence: TGTGCCAGCAGTTACTCGAGGGGTCGGGGAGGTGAGCAGTTCTTC.

This clonotype showed up many times. This chain links TRBV7-8 with TRBJ2-1; 9 nucleotides agree with TRBD2. The V gene end was trimmed by 1 base and the J gene end by 7 bases; junction bases not matched to a gene: 17. CDR3 length: 19 amino acids. CDR1 SGHVS and CDR2 FQNEAQ come from the germline V gene. The DNA of the CDR3 is TGTGCCAGCAGCTTAGAGAATAGCGGGAGTCCTTCAGTCCTGAATGAGCAGTTCTTC. Translation gives CASSLENSGSPSVLNEQFF.

This chain joins TRBV7-2 and TRBJ2-7; 9 bases fit TRBD2. This CDR3 comprises 15 residues. From germline, CDR1 is SGHTA and CDR2 FQGNSA. J was trimmed by 5 bases and V by 0 bases; bases with no gene match: 5. CDR3 sequence (DNA): TGTGCCAGCAGCTTAGCTGGCGGGAGGGGGGACGAGCAGTACTTC. It codes for CASSLAGGRGDEQYF. The full variable domain, completed using reference TRBV7-2 and TRBJ2-7, is GAGVSQSPSNKVTEKGKDVELRCDPISGHTALYWYRQSLGQGLEFLIYFQGNSAPDKSGLPSDRFSAERTGGSVSTLTIQRTQQEDSAVYLCASSLAGGRGDEQYFGPGTRLTVT.

CDR3 DNA sequence: TGTGCCAGCAGTTTTAAGGGTATCTATGGCTACACCTTC. Protein product: CASSFKGIYGYTF. This chain uses TRBV28 with TRBJ1-2; D remains ambiguous. The CDR3 spans 13 residues. The V and J ends lost 3 bases and 4 bases respectively, with 9 bases between them. CDR1 is MDHEN and CDR2 is SYDVKM in the germline V gene.

The V and J genes are TRBV28 and TRBJ2-5; D is possibly TRBD1 (6 bases). V lost 5 bases and J lost 5, with 18 bases in between. The CDR3 loop spans 15 amino acids. Germline CDR1 is MDHEN and CDR2 is SYDVKM. The CDR3 region is CASSADTTDRETQYF. The CDR3 DNA follows: TGTGCCAGCAGTGCCGATACGACAGACAGGGAGACCCAGTACTTC.

A remark on this clonotype: No conserved phenylalanine or tryptophan is present at the end of the CDR3, so a read error is the likely explanation. The chain combines TRBV7-4 with TRBJ2-7; 11 bases are shared with TRBD2. Germline CDR1 and CDR2: SGHVT and SQSDAQ. J lost 2 bases, V lost 5 bases, and 14 bases had no gene match. The CDR3 totals 18 residues. The CDR3 nucleotides are TGTGCCAGCAGCCCTTCTAATGGACTAGCGGGTGCTACCTACGAGCAGTACTGC. This gives the protein CASSPSNGLAGATYEQYC.

This chain connects TRBV9 to TRBJ1-6, with D possibly matching TRBD1 (5 bases). V lost 4 bases and J lost 8, with 16 bases in between. Germline loops: CDR1 SGDLS, CDR2 YYNGEE. CDR3 size: 15 residues. The CDR3 sequence is CASSQKGTLDSPLHF. The CDR3 nucleotides read TGTGCCAGCAGCCAGAAGGGGACGTTGGATTCACCCCTCCACTTT.

CDR3 region: CATSGGSSSYEQYF. The CDR3 DNA reads as TGTGCCACCTCAGGAGGTTCTAGTTCCTACGAGCAGTACTTC. V gene TRBV6-6 combines with J gene TRBJ2-7; weak D call: TRBD2 (5 bases). The CDR3 runs to 14 residues. V lost 10 bases and J 1 base, leaving 17 bases between the germline ends. Germline CDR1 MNHNY, CDR2 SVGAGI (reference sequence).

The rearrangement joins TRBV20-1 to TRBJ2-1; TRBD2 aligns across 7 bases. Germline trimming cut 2 bases from V and 0 bases from J; bases unmatched to any gene: 7. Germline lookup yields CDR1 DFQATT and CDR2 SNEGSKA (reference sequence). The CDR3 is made up of 16 amino acids. The CDR3 reads CSARTFGEGSYNEQFF. CDR3 bases: TGCAGTGCTAGAACCTTTGGGGAGGGCTCCTACAATGAGCAGTTCTTC.

This chain joins TRBV2 and TRBJ1-2; TRBD1 matches 8 bases. V gave up 9 bases and J gave up 6 bases; unmatched junction bases: 6. CDR1 is SNHLY, CDR2 FYNNEI, per germline. This CDR3 is built from 12 residues. The CDR3 here is CARIDRGHGYTF. The CDR3 DNA sequence: TGTGCCAGAATTGACAGGGGCCATGGCTACACCTTC.

This clonotype showed up just a few times. The gene calls are TRBV25-1 and TRBJ1-5; no firm D call. V lost 1 base and J lost 0, with 13 bases in between. The CDR3 runs 17 residues. The germline gives CDR1 MGHDK, CDR2 SYGVNS. The CDR3, as DNA: TGTGCCAGCAGTGAATTTGACGGCTCGGATAGCAATCAGCCCCAGCATTTT. Its protein product is CASSEFDGSDSNQPQHF.

CDR3 protein: CASSYSAPSSYNEQFF. The CDR3 bases are TGTGCCAGCAGTTACTCGGCCCCTTCGTCCTACAATGAGCAGTTCTTC. This chain uses TRBV6-6 with TRBJ2-1; D is unclear. Trimming took off 0 bases at V and 1 base at J, with 10 bases between the two ends. Looked up from germline, CDR1 is MNHNY and CDR2 is SVGAGI (reference sequence). The CDR3 contains 16 residues.

CDR3 residues: CASSFGGVYEQYF. In DNA, the CDR3 is TGTGCCAGCAGCTTCGGAGGGGTTTACGAGCAGTACTTC. This chain links TRBV7-9 with TRBJ2-7, with D maybe TRBD2 (6 bases). The V end was cut by 3 bases, the J end by 4 bases, with 10 bases between. This CDR3 comprises 13 residues. The germline CDR1 and CDR2 sequences are SEHNR and FQNEAQ (reference sequence).

The rearrangement uses TRBV7-2 and TRBJ2-7; D gene uncertain. CDR1 is SGHTA, CDR2 FQGNSA, per germline. Trimming cost V 2 bases and J 0 bases, with 5 bases left between them. This CDR3 spans 13 amino acids. For the CDR3, the DNA is TGTGCCAGCAGCTTAAATCCCTCCTACGAGCAGTACTTC. This translates into CASSLNPSYEQYF.

The chain combines TRBV4-1 with TRBJ2-1; D not certain. The germline V gene has CDR1 MGHRA and CDR2 YSYEKL. Trimming took 3 bases from V and 0 from J, leaving 12 bases between them. CDR3 length: 16 amino acids. In nucleotides, the CDR3 is TGCGCCAGCAGCCAGACACGTAATCCCTCCTACAATGAGCAGTTCTTC. Encoded protein: CASSQTRNPSYNEQFF.

V gene TRBV15 combines with J gene TRBJ2-1; 7 nucleotides match TRBD2. From germline, CDR1 is LNHNV and CDR2 YYDKDF (reference sequence). After removal of 5 bases from V and 5 bases from J, the junction contained 3 bases not matched to a gene. This CDR3 spans 13 amino acids. The CDR3 protein is CATSGDYHNEQFF. CDR3 DNA: TGTGCCACCAGCGGGGACTATCACAATGAGCAGTTCTTC.

In its sample, this clonotype was seen once. This rearrangement joins TRBV7-3 to TRBJ1-1, with a weak D call TRBD1 (5 bases). The CDR3 contains 17 residues. Germline V lookup: CDR1 SGHTA, CDR2 FQGTGA. V gave up 2 bases and J gave up 8 bases, with 24 bases separating them. The CDR3 sequence: CASSLSGRGRAALEAFF. The CDR3 nucleotides read TGTGCCAGCAGCTTATCTGGCCGGGGCAGGGCGGCCCTGGAAGCTTTCTTT.

The chain joins TRBV20-1 to TRBJ2-7, with D maybe TRBD2 (6 bases). CDR1 is DFQATT, CDR2 SNEGSKA, per germline (reference sequence). V lost 6 bases to trimming and J lost 3 bases, with 27 bases between them. The CDR3 length is 17 residues. The CDR3 DNA follows: TGCAGTGCAGCCAAGTTCTGGAGGGGCGGGAAGGTCTACGAGCAGTACTTC. Protein sequence: CSAAKFWRGGKVYEQYF.

The chain is built from TRBV6-6 and TRBJ1-1; D unresolved. V lost 4 bases and J lost 0, with 6 bases in between. The CDR3 runs to 13 residues. Germline loops: CDR1 MNHNY, CDR2 SVGAGI (reference sequence). This CDR3 is CASSFRLNTEAFF. In DNA form, the CDR3 reads TGTGCCAGCAGTTTCCGACTGAACACTGAAGCTTTCTTT.

This clonotype came up many times. The rearrangement joins TRBV27 to TRBJ1-5; no clear D gene. The CDR3 runs 15 residues. CDR1 is MNHEY, CDR2 SMNVEV, per germline (reference sequence). The V and J ends lost 2 bases and 6 bases respectively, with 14 bases between them. CDR3 loop: CASSLGAPAGQPQHF. As DNA, the CDR3 is TGTGCCAGCAGTTTAGGCGCCCCGGCGGGTCAGCCCCAGCATTTT.

The chain has TRBV5-1 and TRBJ2-1; D may be TRBD2 (5 bases). Trimming stripped 4 bases from V and 7 bases from J, with 9 bases between. There are 12 residues in the CDR3. From germline, CDR1 is SGHRS and CDR2 YFSETQ. The CDR3 nucleotides read TGCGCCAGCAGCCCCCCGGGGAATGAGCAGTTCTTC. This sequence encodes CASSPPGNEQFF. Supplemented by reference TRBV5-1 and TRBJ2-1, the full variable domain reads KAGVTQTPRYLIKTRGQQVTLSCSPISGHRSVSWYQQTPGQGLQFLFEYFSETQRNKGNFPGRFSGRQFSNSRSEMNVSTLELGDSALYLCASSPPGNEQFFGPGTRLTVL.

This clonotype was observed a handful of times. The chain employs TRBV7-9 and TRBJ2-4; weak D call: TRBD2 (5 bases). Germline V gene lookup returns CDR1 SEHNR and CDR2 FQNEAQ (reference sequence). The CDR3 has 18 residues. V lost 5 bases, J lost 4 bases, and 24 bases lay in between. As DNA, the CDR3 is TGTGCCAGCAGCCCCGGACGAGGGCCCATCAACATTAAAAACATTCAGTACTTC. Translating it yields CASSPGRGPINIKNIQYF.

The rearrangement uses TRBV7-6 and TRBJ2-2; 13 bases are shared with TRBD2. The CDR3 length is 17 residues. The V and J ends lost 5 bases and 2 bases, in that order; junction bases with no gene match: 5. CDR1 is SGHVS, CDR2 FNYEAQ, per germline. CDR3 DNA sequence: TGTGCCAGCAGCCCGGGACTAGCGGGGACCAACACCGGGGAGCTGTTTTTT. Translated: CASSPGLAGTNTGELFF.

This sequence joins TRBV29-1 and TRBJ2-3, with TRBD2 matching 8 bases. The V and J ends lost 7 bases and 7 bases, in that order; junction bases with no gene match: 4. The V gene's germline CDR1 is SQVTM and CDR2 ANQGSEA. The CDR3 is 11 residues long. In DNA, the CDR3 is TGCAGCGAGCGGGAGTTGAATACGCAGTATTTT. This encodes CSERELNTQYF.

The CDR3 DNA follows: TGCGCCAGCAGCCTTGAATTATTTTCACCGAACACTGAAGCTTTCTTT. Translating it yields CASSLELFSPNTEAFF. The gene calls are TRBV5-1 and TRBJ1-1; D is uncertain. CDR1 and CDR2 (germline): SGHRS, YFSETQ. CDR3 length: 16 amino acids. V was pared by 4 bases and J by 1 base, with 17 bases between.

V gene TRBV7-4 combines with J gene TRBJ2-5; 8 nucleotides line up with TRBD1. Germline CDR1 and CDR2: SGHVT and SQSDAQ. The CDR3 is made up of 18 amino acids. V gave up 5 bases and J gave up 5 bases; unmatched junction bases: 19. For the CDR3, the DNA is TGTGCCAGCAGCACCCGGGTGGCAGGGGGCGCCTGGGAGGAGACCCAGTACTTC. Translation gives CASSTRVAGGAWEETQYF.

The genes are TRBV5-4 and TRBJ1-2; 9 bases fit TRBD1. V lost 2 bases, J lost 5 bases, and 4 bases stayed unmatched. Germline lookup yields CDR1 SGHNT and CDR2 YYREEE (reference sequence). The CDR3 loop spans 14 amino acids. The CDR3 loop reads CASSFGTGRYGYTF. As DNA, the CDR3 is TGTGCCAGCAGCTTCGGGACAGGGAGATATGGCTACACCTTC. Filled out from reference TRBV5-4 and TRBJ1-2, the complete variable domain reads ETGVTQSPTHLIKTRGQQVTLRCSSQSGHNTVSWYQQALGQGPQFIFQYYREEENGRGNFPPRFSGLQFPNYSSELNVNALELDDSALYLCASSFGTGRYGYTFGSGTRLTVV.

This chain links TRBV12-3 or TRBV12-4 with TRBJ2-5; 14 bases align to TRBD2. The CDR3 covers 17 residues. V was pared by 5 bases and J by 4 bases, with 9 bases of the junction left unmatched. The CDR3: CASSTRTSGGRGETQYF. CDR3 DNA sequence: TGTGCCAGCAGTACTCGGACTAGCGGGGGGCGGGGAGAGACCCAGTACTTC.

This clonotype appeared once. This sequence joins TRBV28 and TRBJ2-1, with D hard to call. Trimming cost V 5 bases and J 4 bases, with 18 bases left between them. This CDR3 contains 16 residues. Germline V gene data show CDR1 as MDHEN and CDR2 as SYDVKM. CDR3 amino acids: CASSPIGPTLYNEQFF. The CDR3 DNA is TGTGCCAGCAGTCCAATTGGACCTACCCTTTACAATGAGCAGTTCTTC.

The table lists this clonotype with a few counts. The V gene is TRBV20-1, the J gene TRBJ2-7; a possible D gene is TRBD2 (6 bases). CDR1 is DFQATT and CDR2 is SNEGSKA in the germline V gene (reference sequence). This CDR3 has 16 amino acids. V was cut by 3 bases and J by 0 bases, with 18 bases left in between. The CDR3 loop reads CSARTILRRGSYEQYF. The CDR3 region has the DNA TGCAGTGCTAGGACCATCCTGCGGCGGGGCTCCTACGAGCAGTACTTC.

The chain couples TRBV7-3 to TRBJ2-1; either TRBD1 or TRBD2 may fit D (5 bases each). The germline CDR1 and CDR2 sequences are SGHTA and FQGTGA. The V and J ends lost 1 base and 5 bases respectively, with 9 bases between them. The CDR3 spans 14 residues. The CDR3 region has the DNA TGTGCCAGCAGCTTAAACGGGGCGCACAATGAGCAGTTCTTC. It specifies CASSLNGAHNEQFF.